The 21 T cell receptor beta chains listed next were all sequenced from one sample in a study of T cells in Graves' hyperthyroidism and ophthalmopathy. The CDR3 regions of TCR beta were amplified from RNA transcripts. In the first-round RT-PCR of the TCR CDR3, the HTBI primer set was used. TCRdb reprocessed the multiplex PCR reads via MiXCR and lists one record per CDR3 protein. The table has almost 350,000 distinct CDR3 sequences, around 18% seen once. Specimen: blood. The source of these receptors is a woman in her forties with Graves' ophthalmopathy.

This chain uses TRBV28 with TRBJ1-1; 7 bases line up with TRBD1. The germline gives CDR1 MDHEN, CDR2 SYDVKM. After removal of 4 bases from V and 0 bases from J, the junction contained 5 bases not matched to a gene. CDR3 length: 15 residues. For the CDR3, the DNA is TGTGCCAGCAGTTCCGGACAGGTAGTGAACACTGAAGCTTTCTTT. Amino acid sequence: CASSSGQVVNTEAFF.

This clonotype is a singleton in its sample. This chain uses TRBV14 with TRBJ2-2; D gene unclear. The germline CDR1 and CDR2 sequences are SGHDN and FVKESK. The CDR3 spans 11 residues. Trimming shortened V by 7 bases and J by 7 bases, and 7 bases separated the two germline ends. CDR3 in DNA: TGTGCCAGCATCCCGGGCGGGGAGCTGTTTTTT. Translated, it gives CASIPGGELFF.

Many counts were recorded for this clonotype. A much larger clone differs by one base, so this may be a read error. This chain links TRBV6-1 with TRBJ2-7; D unclear. Germline V CDR1 and CDR2: MNHNS, SASEGT. This CDR3 is 13 amino acids long. CDR3 coding DNA: TGTGCCAGCAGTGTGGAGCGTTCCTACGAGCAGTGCTTC. It codes for CASSVERSYEQCF.

This clonotype was seen at least ten times. This sequence joins TRBV15 and TRBJ2-2, with unresolved D. Germline CDR1 is LNHNV and CDR2 is YYDKDF (reference sequence). V lost 4 bases and J lost 4, with 10 bases in between. CDR3 length equals 14 residues. The CDR3 bases are TGTGCCACCAGCAAAGACCCGAGCACCGGGGAGCTGTTTTTT. Its translation is CATSKDPSTGELFF.

This clonotype was seen many times. The rearrangement joins TRBV28 to TRBJ1-1; no reliable D call. Trimming stripped 5 bases from V and 4 bases from J, with 14 bases between. Germline CDR1 reads MDHEN; CDR2 reads SYDVKM. The CDR3 totals 14 residues. The CDR3: CASSTLSGITEAFF. DNA of the CDR3: TGTGCCAGCAGTACCCTGAGCGGGATCACTGAAGCTTTCTTT.

This clonotype was observed at least ten times. The gene calls are TRBV6-1 and TRBJ2-7, with unresolved D. Germline CDR1 reads MNHNS; CDR2 reads SASEGT. Trimming removed 5 bases from V and 6 bases from J, with 17 bases in between. The CDR3 has 14 amino acids. In nucleotides, the CDR3 is TGTGCCAGCAGTAGTGGGCTTTCCACACCCGAGCAGTACTTC. Protein sequence: CASSSGLSTPEQYF.

This clonotype was picked up one time. A read error may explain this, as a much larger clone is one base away. CDR3: CASSPSRQGASYEQSF. The CDR3 nucleotides are TGTGCCAGCTCACCATCCCGACAGGGGGCCTCATACGAGCAGTCCTTC. The V gene is TRBV18, the J gene TRBJ2-7; 10 nucleotides align to TRBD1. CDR3 length: 16 residues. Germline-derived CDR1 and CDR2 are KGHSH and LQKENI.

This clonotype was found many times. This chain connects TRBV28 to TRBJ2-7; TRBD2 agrees at 9 bases. Germline V gene data show CDR1 as MDHEN and CDR2 as SYDVKM. Germline trimming cut 3 bases from V and 2 bases from J; bases unmatched to any gene: 5. This CDR3 has 15 residues. Written as DNA, the CDR3 is TGTGCCAGCAGTTTGGGCGGGAGGGGAACCTACGAGCAGTACTTC. This sequence encodes CASSLGGRGTYEQYF. Based on the CDR3 plus reference TRBV28 and TRBJ2-7, the full variable domain is DVKVTQSSRYLVKRTGEKVFLECVQDMDHENMFWYRQDPGLGLRLIYFSYDVKMKEKGDIPEGYSVSREKKERFSLILESASTNQTSMYLCASSLGGRGTYEQYFGPGTRLTVT.

On this clonotype itself: With a much larger clone just one base away, this may be a read error. This rearrangement joins TRBV7-8 to TRBJ1-5; the D is unclear. The length of the CDR3 is 12 residues. Trimming pared 8 bases from V and 9 bases from J, leaving 14 bases between. From germline, CDR1 is SGHVS and CDR2 FQNEAQ. The CDR3 coding sequence is TGTGCCAGCGGAACGCTGATGTGGCCCCAGCATTTT. Translating gives CASGTLMWPQHF. The entire variable domain, with the rest obtained from reference TRBV7-8 and TRBJ1-5, is as follows: GAGVSQSPRYKVAKRGQDVALRCDPISGHVSLFWYQQALGQGPEFLTYFQNEAQLDKSGLPSDRFFAERPEGSVSTLKIQRTQQEDSAVYLCASGTLMWPQHFGDGTRLSIL.

This clonotype was counted ten times or more. The V and J genes are TRBV12-3 or TRBV12-4 and TRBJ1-2, with D tentatively TRBD1 (5 bases). The V gene lost 7 bases and the J gene lost 6 bases, with 18 bases spanning the gap. The CDR3 has 14 amino acids. As DNA, the CDR3 is TGTGCCAGCACCTTAAGGACACCGGAGGATGGCTACACCTTC. The encoded protein is CASTLRTPEDGYTF.

This clonotype was seen many times. The J gene is TRBJ2-7, the V gene TRBV4-3, with 8 bases matching TRBD2. The J segment lost 3 bases and the V segment lost 0 bases, leaving 4 bases of the junction unmatched. The CDR3 is made up of 15 amino acids. Germline loops: CDR1 LGHNA, CDR2 YSLEER. DNA for the CDR3: TGCGCCAGCAGCCAAGAGCGGACTAGCAACTACGAGCAGTACTTC. It yields the protein CASSQERTSNYEQYF.

This clonotype was observed many times. This chain connects TRBV5-4 to TRBJ2-7; D is uncertain. Per the germline V gene, CDR1 is SGHNT and CDR2 is YYREEE (reference sequence). The CDR3 length is 12 residues. The germline V and J ends were trimmed by 2 bases and 6 bases, with 9 bases remaining between them. Here the CDR3 reads CASSFGDREQYF. For the CDR3, the DNA is TGTGCCAGCAGCTTCGGAGATCGCGAGCAGTACTTC. The full variable domain, completed using reference TRBV5-4 and TRBJ2-7, is ETGVTQSPTHLIKTRGQQVTLRCSSQSGHNTVSWYQQALGQGPQFIFQYYREEENGRGNFPPRFSGLQFPNYSSELNVNALELDDSALYLCASSFGDREQYFGPGTRLTVT.

The gene calls are TRBV7-8 and TRBJ2-7; 8 positions match TRBD2. Germline V gene lookup returns CDR1 SGHVS and CDR2 FQNEAQ. The CDR3 is made up of 15 amino acids. Trimming took 4 bases from V and 4 from J; bases not matched to a gene: 9. CDR3 nucleotide sequence: TGTGCCAGCAGCTCCCCTTCGCGGGAGGAATACGAGCAGTACTTC. This gives the protein CASSSPSREEYEQYF.

CDR3 DNA sequence: TGTGCCAGCAGTCACACGGACAGGGCGGTAAGAGGCTACACCTTC. As protein: CASSHTDRAVRGYTF. The rearrangement links TRBV12-3 or TRBV12-4 to TRBJ1-2; TRBD1 agrees at 8 bases. V was clipped by 5 bases and J by 8 bases; unmatched bases: 13. The CDR3 runs to 15 residues.

This clonotype occurred many times. This rearrangement joins TRBV2 to TRBJ2-7; 12 nucleotides agree with TRBD2. V trimming: 6 bases; J trimming: 2 bases; junction bases outside the gene matches: 8. Germline-derived CDR1 and CDR2 are SNHLY and FYNNEI. This CDR3 has 16 amino acids. Here the CDR3 reads CASSRNGLAGTYEQYF. The DNA for the CDR3 is TGTGCCAGCAGCCGCAACGGACTAGCGGGGACCTACGAGCAGTACTTC.

This clonotype has at least ten counts. This chain connects TRBV5-1 to TRBJ2-7, with 7 bases matching TRBD2. The CDR3 length is 14 residues. Germline loops: CDR1 SGHRS, CDR2 YFSETQ. The trim removed 4 bases at V and 2 bases at J, leaving 6 bases unmatched. The CDR3 sequence is CASSTTSEAYEQYF. CDR3 sequence (DNA): TGCGCCAGCAGCACCACTAGCGAGGCCTACGAGCAGTACTTC.

This clonotype was counted ten times or more. This chain links TRBV4-1 with TRBJ1-5, with 9 bases fitting TRBD1. Germline V gives CDR1 MGHRA, CDR2 YSYEKL. Trimming at V came to 6 bases and at J to 7 bases, leaving 7 bases not matched to a gene. The CDR3 contains 14 residues. The CDR3 DNA reads as TGCGCCAGCAGTCCGGGACAGGGAAAGCAGCCCCAGCATTTT. This codes for CASSPGQGKQPQHF.

The sample holds many counts of this clonotype. The V and J genes are TRBV2 and TRBJ2-7; maybe TRBD2 (6 bases). The CDR3 loop spans 12 amino acids. Germline-derived CDR1 and CDR2 are SNHLY and FYNNEI. V was clipped by 4 bases and J by 6 bases, with 10 bases between them. The CDR3 protein is CASSVGGAEQYF. The CDR3 DNA reads as TGTGCCAGCAGTGTCGGGGGAGCCGAGCAGTACTTC.

The table lists this clonotype with many counts. The chain uses TRBV6-2 or TRBV6-3 and TRBJ2-4; D possibly corresponds to TRBD1 (6 bases). V was trimmed by 4 bases and J by 0 bases, leaving 13 bases between them. The CDR3 has 16 residues. Germline V gives CDR1 MNHEY, CDR2 SVGEGT. In DNA form, the CDR3 reads TGTGCCAGCAGTTCCACAGGGCCTATAGCCAAAAACATTCAGTACTTC. This gives the protein CASSSTGPIAKNIQYF.

This clonotype was observed many times. CDR3 coding DNA: TGTGCCAGTAGTATGGCTACGAGACAGCCCCAGCATTTT. Translating gives CASSMATRQPQHF. The V and J genes are TRBV19 and TRBJ1-5; D ambiguous. This CDR3 has 13 residues. The ends were cut back, 3 bases at V and 7 bases at J, with 10 bases in the middle. Per germline, CDR1 LNHDA and CDR2 SQIVND (reference sequence).

In its sample, this clonotype was seen many times. The chain employs TRBV29-1 and TRBJ2-7; D might be TRBD2 (6 bases). Trimming removed 4 bases from V and 7 bases from J, with 11 bases in between. CDR3 length: 11 residues. From germline, CDR1 is SQVTM and CDR2 ANQGSEA. The DNA for the CDR3 is TGCAGCGTTGGGCTAGCGCGGGAGCAGTACTTC. This codes for CSVGLAREQYF.